What follows are 25 T cell receptor beta chains derived from one specimen sequenced in a study of T-cell reconstitution after alpha-beta-depleted transplantation in children. As it was prepared, the TCRbeta library received unique molecular identifiers. MiXCR, applied by TCRdb to the PCR reads, yields one record per CDR3 protein. In the table there are about 500,000 distinct CDR3 sequences, approximately 29% of which are singletons. The sequencing used PBMCs from the stem cell graft donor, collected from the stem cell graft. These receptor sequences come from a human donor who donated a stem cell graft to a child with aplastic anemia.

This chain joins TRBV18 and TRBJ2-7, with D uncertain. Trimming took off 4 bases at V and 4 bases at J, with 17 bases between the two ends. CDR1 is KGHSH, CDR2 LQKENI, per germline. The CDR3 sequence is 15 residues long. In DNA form, the CDR3 reads TGTGCCAGCTCACTGTCCCAAACGGTGATATACGAGCAGTACTTC. Protein product: CASSLSQTVIYEQYF.

This chain uses TRBV7-2 with TRBJ2-1, with 10 bases matching TRBD1. V gave up 2 bases and J gave up 9 bases; unmatched junction bases: 7. Germline values: CDR1 SGHTA, CDR2 FQGNSA. The CDR3 sequence is 15 residues long. The CDR3 region is CASSLKGQGQGEQFF. CDR3 coding DNA: TGTGCCAGCAGCTTAAAGGGACAGGGGCAAGGTGAGCAGTTCTTC.

The V call is TRBV20-1, the J call TRBJ2-1, with TRBD2 matching 9 bases. The germline gives CDR1 DFQATT, CDR2 SNEGSKA (reference sequence). This CDR3 is built from 15 residues. Germline trimming cut 4 bases from V and 4 bases from J; bases unmatched to any gene: 8. The CDR3 bases are TGCAGTGCTACCCCGGGACTAGCTTTGTACAATGAGCAGTTCTTC. Translation gives CSATPGLALYNEQFF.

The table lists this clonotype with a few counts. The rearrangement joins TRBV12-3 or TRBV12-4 to TRBJ1-5; TRBD1 might be the D (6 bases). This CDR3 comprises 16 residues. The V end was cut by 1 base, the J end by 0 bases, with 10 bases between. CDR3 in amino acids: CASSLGQDLSNQPQHF. In DNA form, the CDR3 reads TGTGCCAGCAGTTTAGGACAGGACCTTAGCAATCAGCCCCAGCATTTT.

The chain carries TRBV10-3 and TRBJ1-1; D perhaps matches TRBD1 (6 bases). Germline-derived CDR1 and CDR2 are ENHRY and SYGVKD. Trimming shortened V by 6 bases and J by 1 base, and 6 bases separated the two germline ends. The CDR3 extends over 12 amino acids. CDR3: CAIRQGNTEAFF. DNA for the CDR3: TGTGCCATCAGACAGGGGAACACTGAAGCTTTCTTT.

This clonotype turned up a few times. The CDR3: CASSSGLAEETQYF. In DNA form, the CDR3 reads TGTGCCAGCAGCTCAGGACTAGCAGAAGAGACCCAGTACTTC. The rearrangement links TRBV7-2 to TRBJ2-5, with TRBD2 matching 8 bases. Germline loops: CDR1 SGHTA, CDR2 FQGNSA. The J segment lost 3 bases and the V segment lost 4 bases, leaving 4 bases of the junction unmatched. This CDR3 comprises 14 residues. Full variable domain (rest looked up from reference TRBV7-2 and TRBJ2-5): GAGVSQSPSNKVTEKGKDVELRCDPISGHTALYWYRQSLGQGLEFLIYFQGNSAPDKSGLPSDRFSAERTGGSVSTLTIQRTQQEDSAVYLCASSSGLAEETQYFGPGTRLLVL.

This clonotype was recorded a few times. The rearrangement links TRBV11-2 to TRBJ2-5, with TRBD2 identical over 13 bases. Per germline, CDR1 SGHAT and CDR2 FQNNGV. This CDR3 is built from 15 residues. Trimming took 5 bases from V and 4 from J; bases not matched to a gene: 4. The CDR3, as DNA: TGTGCCAGCAGCCTAGGGACTAGCGGGATAGAGACCCAGTACTTC. Translating gives CASSLGTSGIETQYF.

The rearrangement uses TRBV12-3 or TRBV12-4 and TRBJ2-4, with 14 bases that match TRBD2. The CDR3 sequence is 18 residues long. V lost 6 bases and J lost 0; bases outside the gene matches: 7. Here the CDR3 reads CASRSPGLAGVAKNIQYF. The CDR3 nucleotides are TGTGCCAGCAGGTCACCGGGACTAGCGGGAGTAGCCAAAAACATTCAGTACTTC.

In its sample, this clonotype was seen a few times. This chain joins TRBV6-6 and TRBJ1-1; weak D call: TRBD1 (6 bases). Trimming removed 2 bases at V and 6 bases at J, with 10 bases between. This CDR3 is built from 13 residues. CDR1 is MNHNY, CDR2 SVGAGI, per germline (reference sequence). CDR3 protein: CASSYQGNAEAFF. The CDR3 DNA reads TGTGCCAGCAGTTACCAGGGGAATGCTGAAGCTTTCTTT.

This clonotype was detected only a few times. The J gene is TRBJ2-1, the V gene TRBV7-8; 10 bases are shared with TRBD2. The CDR3 covers 16 residues. V trimming: 4 bases; J trimming: 0 bases; junction bases outside the gene matches: 3. Germline CDR1 is SGHVS and CDR2 is FQNEAQ. CDR3 in DNA: TGTGCCAGCAGCTCTAGCGGGGGCTACTCCTACAATGAGCAGTTCTTC. It yields the protein CASSSSGGYSYNEQFF.

There are a few counts of this clonotype. The chain has TRBV5-6 and TRBJ1-2; D is possibly TRBD1 (6 bases). The germline V gene has CDR1 SGHDT and CDR2 YYEEEE. The CDR3 totals 16 residues. V was clipped by 4 bases and J by 2 bases, with 18 bases between them. The CDR3 loop is CASSIAPGQRNYGYTF. In DNA, the CDR3 is TGTGCCAGCAGCATCGCGCCGGGACAAAGGAACTATGGCTACACCTTC. Using reference TRBV5-6 and TRBJ1-2 for the parts outside the CDR3, the full variable domain is DAGVTQSPTHLIKTRGQQVTLRCSPKSGHDTVSWYQQALGQGPQFIFQYYEEEERQRGNFPDRFSGHQFPNYSSELNVNALLLGDSALYLCASSIAPGQRNYGYTFGSGTRLTVV.

This sequence joins TRBV14 and TRBJ2-7; D ambiguous. The CDR3 loop spans 14 amino acids. V was shortened by 5 bases and J by 5 bases, with 16 bases between the two germline ends. Germline lookup yields CDR1 SGHDN and CDR2 FVKESK. CDR3 sequence reads: CASSATLGSHEQYF. The CDR3, as DNA: TGTGCCAGCAGCGCAACCCTGGGGTCCCACGAGCAGTACTTC. Full variable domain (missing parts from reference TRBV14 and TRBJ2-7): EAGVTQFPSHSVIEKGQTVTLRCDPISGHDNLYWYRRVMGKEIKFLLHFVKESKQDESGMPNNRFLAERTGGTYSTLKVQPAELEDSGVYFCASSATLGSHEQYFGPGTRLTVT.

This clonotype has just a few counts. V usage is TRBV15 and J usage is TRBJ2-5, with D unresolved. Trimming pared 0 bases from V and 4 bases from J, leaving 6 bases between. The CDR3 sequence is 13 residues long. Germline V CDR1 and CDR2: LNHNV, YYDKDF (reference sequence). This chain's CDR3 is CATSRDDGETQYF. Here the CDR3 DNA reads TGTGCCACCAGCAGAGATGACGGAGAGACCCAGTACTTC.

The gene calls are TRBV24-1 and TRBJ2-2, with 8 bases lining up with TRBD1. Trimming removed 4 bases from V and 0 bases from J; junction bases left unmatched: 3. Germline V gives CDR1 KGHDR, CDR2 SFDVKD. The CDR3 consists of 16 residues. The CDR3 protein is CATSDGQGANTGELFF. The CDR3, as DNA: TGTGCCACCAGTGACGGACAGGGCGCGAACACCGGGGAGCTGTTTTTT.

This chain uses TRBV11-2 with TRBJ2-2, with 7 bases aligning to TRBD1. This CDR3 spans 13 amino acids. The V gene end was trimmed by 5 bases and the J gene end by 9 bases; junction bases not matched to a gene: 6. Germline assignment: CDR1 SGHAT and CDR2 FQNNGV. The CDR3 loop reads CASSAYRGRELFF. CDR3 nucleotide sequence: TGTGCCAGCAGCGCCTACAGGGGCCGGGAGCTGTTTTTT.

This clonotype was picked up a small number of times. J is TRBJ1-1 and V is TRBV4-1; 7 nucleotides match TRBD1. V trimming: 1 base; J trimming: 2 bases; junction bases outside the gene matches: 4. The CDR3 sequence is 15 residues long. Germline CDR1 reads MGHRA; CDR2 reads YSYEKL. The CDR3 nucleotides are TGCGCCAGCAGCCAAGCGGGACAGCTAAACACTGAAGCTTTCTTT. The encoded protein is CASSQAGQLNTEAFF.

This chain connects TRBV15 to TRBJ2-6; 10 nucleotides agree with TRBD1. With V trimmed by 3 bases and J by 1 base, 9 bases remained unmatched. The CDR3 runs to 19 residues. Per germline, CDR1 LNHNV and CDR2 YYDKDF (reference sequence). CDR3 sequence (DNA): TGTGCCACCAGCAGGGACAGGGGGATAACCGCGTCTGGGGCCAACGTCCTGACTTTC. This encodes CATSRDRGITASGANVLTF.

The V gene is TRBV11-2, the J gene TRBJ2-7, with TRBD2 matching 13 bases. CDR1 and CDR2 (germline): SGHAT, FQNNGV. J gave up 0 bases and V 4 bases, and 12 bases lay outside the gene matches. The CDR3 has 19 residues. The DNA of the CDR3 is TGTGCCAGCAGCTCGCGACTAGCGGGAGGCCCCTCGAGCTCCTACGAGCAGTACTTC. Its translation is CASSSRLAGGPSSSYEQYF.

CDR3 sequence (DNA): TGTGCCAGCAGAAGGGGGCTGGGGGAAAAACTGTTTTTT. Amino acid sequence: CASRRGLGEKLFF. J is TRBJ1-4 and V is TRBV27; 7 nucleotides line up with TRBD1. Germline CDR1 and CDR2: MNHEY and SMNVEV (reference sequence). CDR3 length: 13 amino acids. V lost 6 bases to trimming and J lost 8 bases; unmatched junction nucleotides: 6.

This chain joins TRBV20-1 and TRBJ2-5; 10 nucleotides align to TRBD1. From germline, CDR1 is DFQATT and CDR2 SNEGSKA (reference sequence). CDR3 size: 16 residues. V lost 6 bases and J lost 5; bases outside the gene matches: 15. The CDR3 protein is CSAPSSETGGWETQYF. Here the CDR3 DNA reads TGCAGTGCGCCGAGCAGTGAGACAGGGGGCTGGGAGACCCAGTACTTC.

The chain combines TRBV18 with TRBJ2-1; TRBD2 agrees at 9 bases. The length of the CDR3 is 15 residues. CDR1 is KGHSH and CDR2 is LQKENI in the germline V gene. V dropped 3 bases and J dropped 7; count of bases not matched to a gene: 7. As DNA, the CDR3 is TGTGCCAGCTCACCGGTAGCGGGAGTGGGGAATGAGCAGTTCTTC. Encoded protein: CASSPVAGVGNEQFF. Filled out from reference TRBV18 and TRBJ2-1, the complete variable domain reads NAGVMQNPRHLVRRRGQEARLRCSPMKGHSHVYWYRQLPEEGLKFMVYLQKENIIDESGMPKERFSAEFPKEGPSILRIQQVVRGDSAAYFCASSPVAGVGNEQFFGPGTRLTVL.

V and J are TRBV7-2 and TRBJ2-7, with D maybe TRBD2 (5 bases). Germline V CDR1 and CDR2: SGHTA, FQGNSA. Deletions cut 4 bases from V and 2 bases from J, with 15 bases between. The CDR3 contains 15 residues. CDR3 DNA sequence: TGTGCCAGCAGCTGGGGAGACTATGGACCCTACGAGCAGTACTTC. Protein: CASSWGDYGPYEQYF.

This clonotype has a handful of counts. V is TRBV20-1 and J is TRBJ2-2, with D uncertain. V gave up 3 bases and J gave up 5 bases, with 13 bases separating them. CDR3 size: 14 residues. CDR1 and CDR2 from the germline V gene are DFQATT and SNEGSKA (reference sequence). CDR3 sequence reads: CSASRPPGTGELFF. Written as DNA, the CDR3 is TGCAGTGCTAGCCGGCCCCCGGGTACCGGGGAGCTGTTTTTT.

The chain joins TRBV3-1 to TRBJ1-4; no clear D gene. The CDR3 loop spans 15 amino acids. CDR1 and CDR2 (germline): LGHDT, YNNKEL (reference sequence). V was trimmed by 3 bases and J by 5 bases, leaving 13 bases between them. The CDR3 loop is CASSQQRSMNEKLFF. CDR3 DNA sequence: TGTGCCAGCAGCCAGCAGCGCTCGATGAATGAAAAACTGTTTTTT.

This chain connects TRBV4-2 to TRBJ2-7; 10 bases fit TRBD1. CDR3 size: 14 residues. Unmatched junction bases numbered 5, after V lost 5 bases and J lost 4 bases. Germline CDR1 LGHNA, CDR2 YNFKEQ. This CDR3 reads CASSGRTGGYEQYF. CDR3 bases: TGTGCCAGCAGCGGAAGGACAGGGGGTTACGAGCAGTACTTC.